These 9 T cell receptor beta chains share one sample of origin, sequenced in a study of T cell changes during pregnancy in multiple sclerosis. Here immunoSEQ multiplex PCR was the method, and the copy in TCRdb shows in-frame clones only, minus some. The table shows some 74,000 clones, with almost 95% occurring only once. The specimen comprised peripheral blood, sampled before pregnancy. These receptors all come from a female donor with multiple sclerosis, enrolled in a pregnancy study.

CDR3: CSVINKTWAGYGYTF. CDR3 nucleotide sequence: TGCAGCGTTATTAATAAGACATGGGCTGGGTATGGCTACACCTTC. The V and J genes are TRBV29-1 and TRBJ1-2; the D is unclear. The CDR3 is 15 residues long. Trimming left V 5 bases short and J 5 bases short, with 21 bases between. Germline values: CDR1 SQVTM, CDR2 ANQGSEA.

The chain links TRBV6-1 to TRBJ2-5; D gene ambiguous. There are 13 residues in the CDR3. Trimming left V 1 base short and J 4 bases short, with 7 bases between. The germline gives CDR1 MNHNS, CDR2 SASEGT. The CDR3 nucleotides are TGTGCCAGCAGTGAAGGGAGAGGAGAGACCCAGTACTTC. Its protein is CASSEGRGETQYF.

The chain has TRBV5-6 and TRBJ1-1; maybe TRBD1 (5 bases). The CDR3 is 15 residues long. Germline lookup yields CDR1 SGHDT and CDR2 YYEEEE. With 2 bases removed from V and 4 bases from J, the gap between germline ends came to 15 bases. The CDR3 sequence is CASSFSDVRGTEAFF. The CDR3 region has the DNA TGTGCCAGCAGCTTTTCGGACGTTAGGGGCACTGAAGCTTTCTTT.

The genes are TRBV6-6 and TRBJ2-7; tentatively, D is TRBD2 (5 bases). Per germline, CDR1 MNHNY and CDR2 SVGAGI (reference sequence). Trimming stripped 5 bases from V and 2 bases from J, with 10 bases between. CDR3 length: 13 residues. The CDR3 DNA follows: TGTGCCAGCAGTATCAGCGGTCCCTACGAGCAGTACTTC. As protein: CASSISGPYEQYF.

This rearrangement joins TRBV21-1 to TRBJ2-7; the table's TRBD2 call for D was not verified on the DNA. TRBV21-1 is tagged as a pseudogene. This CDR3 comprises 16 residues. The CDR3: CASSRLHSGNRYEQYF. CDR3 DNA sequence: TGTGCCAGCAGCAGGCTCCATAGCGGGAATCGCTACGAGCAGTACTTC.

This rearrangement joins TRBV30 to TRBJ1-3; no definite D call. Germline V gene lookup returns CDR1 GTSNPN and CDR2 SVGIG (reference sequence). The length of the CDR3 is 13 residues. V lost 2 bases and J lost 0, with 5 bases in between. The CDR3 loop reads CAWSFSSGNTIYF. CDR3 bases: TGTGCCTGGAGTTTCAGCTCTGGAAACACCATATATTTT.

The V and J genes are TRBV28 and TRBJ1-1, with 7 bases fitting TRBD1. The CDR3 length is 15 residues. The germline V gene has CDR1 MDHEN and CDR2 SYDVKM. The V and J ends lost 4 bases and 3 bases, in that order; junction bases with no gene match: 8. In DNA, the CDR3 is TGTGCCAGCAGTTACAGACAGGGAATATACACTGAAGCTTTCTTT. Its protein product is CASSYRQGIYTEAFF.

CDR3 bases: TGTGCCAGCGCGCTACGACAGTCCAACACTGAAGCTTTCTTT. Amino acids: CASALRQSNTEAFF. The V call is TRBV2, the J call TRBJ1-1; possibly TRBD1 for D (5 bases). V was pared by 8 bases and J by 2 bases, with 15 bases between. The germline CDR1 and CDR2 sequences are SNHLY and FYNNEI. The CDR3 consists of 14 residues.

This clone was picked up one time. The chain uses TRBV7-9 and TRBJ2-3, with D unresolved. Trimming pared 3 bases from V and 5 bases from J, leaving 9 bases between. The CDR3 extends over 13 amino acids. Germline V gene lookup returns CDR1 SEHNR and CDR2 FQNEAQ (reference sequence). This chain's CDR3 is CASSLLEIDTQYF. Written as DNA, the CDR3 is TGTGCCAGCAGCTTGCTAGAAATAGATACGCAGTATTTT.